Following are 29 T cell receptor beta chains from one sample sequenced in a study of blood T cell repertoires in COVID-19. Clones were read by immunoSEQ multiplex PCR, and TCRdb kept only the in-frame ones, dropping some. The sample shows 200,000 to 250,000 clones, around 88% of them seen only once. The sample taken for sequencing was peripheral blood. The receptors derive from a man between 18 and 35 years old with active or convalescent COVID-19.

The V gene is TRBV10-1, the J gene TRBJ2-7; D possibly corresponds to TRBD1 (5 bases). V lost 7 bases and J lost 0, with 19 bases in between. The CDR3 spans 16 residues. CDR1 and CDR2 from the germline V gene are WNHNN and SYGVQD (reference sequence). The CDR3 region has the DNA TGCGCCAGCAACCTAAGACAGACAAGTAGCTCCTACGAGCAGTACTTC. Translating it yields CASNLRQTSSSYEQYF.

The V and J genes are TRBV6-6 and TRBJ1-5, with 7 bases aligning to TRBD1. The CDR3 runs to 15 residues. The V gene's germline CDR1 is MNHNY and CDR2 SVGAGI (reference sequence). Losses at the gene ends were 2 bases for V and 2 bases for J; bases not matched to a gene: 3. The CDR3 reads CASSYGQVGNQPQHF. CDR3 in DNA: TGTGCCAGCAGTTACGGACAGGTTGGCAATCAGCCCCAGCATTTT.

This clone has a handful of counts. Additional DNA sequences in this sample encode the identical CDR3. V is TRBV5-1 and J is TRBJ2-7, with a tentative D call TRBD2 (5 bases). The CDR3 loop spans 14 amino acids. Looked up from germline, CDR1 is SGHRS and CDR2 is YFSETQ. V was trimmed by 0 bases and J by 0 bases, leaving 7 bases between them. The CDR3 DNA reads as TGCGCCAGCAGCTTGGCCGGGGTCTCCTACGAGCAGTACTTC. This gives the protein CASSLAGVSYEQYF.

The chain employs TRBV28 and TRBJ2-1; possible D gene TRBD2, 6 bases. The CDR3 covers 13 residues. V was clipped by 1 base and J by 10 bases, with 11 bases between them. Germline V lookup: CDR1 MDHEN, CDR2 SYDVKM. The CDR3: CASSLSGGMEQFF. As DNA, the CDR3 is TGTGCCAGCAGTTTATCCGGGGGAATGGAGCAGTTCTTC.

This chain links TRBV9 with TRBJ2-4; the D is unclear. Between the trimmed V and J ends, which lost 3 bases and 1 base, there was a span of 8 bases. CDR3 length: 14 amino acids. Germline CDR1 and CDR2: SGDLS and YYNGEE. The CDR3 here is CASSGGDAKNIQYF. The CDR3 bases are TGTGCCAGCAGCGGTGGAGACGCCAAAAACATTCAGTACTTC.

The genes are TRBV7-2 and TRBJ2-3, with 8 bases aligning to TRBD2. V shed 10 bases and J 6 bases; nucleotides not matched to a gene: 6. The length of the CDR3 is 12 residues. The germline CDR1 and CDR2 sequences are SGHTA and FQGNSA. The CDR3 DNA follows: TGTGCCATCGGGACTAGGGTGGATACGCAGTATTTT. Amino acid sequence: CAIGTRVDTQYF.

The rearrangement links TRBV30 to TRBJ2-3, with 8 bases that match TRBD1. V shed 2 bases, J shed 15 bases, and the junction held 7 bases outside the gene matches. Per germline, CDR1 GTSNPN and CDR2 SVGIG (reference sequence). The CDR3 contains 11 residues. CDR3 DNA sequence: TGTGCCTGGAGTCAACAGGGGGACCAATATTTT. Translating it yields CAWSQQGDQYF.

The chain is built from TRBV6-1 and TRBJ2-1; D gene ambiguous. The germline CDR1 and CDR2 sequences are MNHNS and SASEGT. This CDR3 spans 16 amino acids. The V end was cut by 2 bases, the J end by 8 bases, with 19 bases between. Here the CDR3 reads CASSEKVRAPVHEQFF. CDR3 coding DNA: TGTGCCAGCAGTGAAAAGGTTCGAGCGCCTGTCCATGAGCAGTTCTTC.

This chain connects TRBV18 to TRBJ1-1, with D tentatively TRBD1 (6 bases). The CDR3 has 18 amino acids. The V gene's germline CDR1 is KGHSH and CDR2 LQKENI. Trimming took off 4 bases at V and 0 bases at J, with 21 bases between the two ends. CDR3 protein: CASSLLERTDIMNTEAFF. As DNA, the CDR3 is TGTGCCAGCTCACTCCTAGAAAGGACAGATATTATGAACACTGAAGCTTTCTTT.

V and J are TRBV27 and TRBJ2-7; TRBD1 is a possible D gene (5 bases). The CDR3 runs to 14 residues. The germline CDR1 and CDR2 sequences are MNHEY and SMNVEV (reference sequence). V was cut by 6 bases and J by 0 bases, with 12 bases left in between. The CDR3 protein is CASSDSMSSYEQYF. The CDR3 DNA reads TGTGCCAGCAGCGACAGCATGAGCTCCTACGAGCAGTACTTC.

This chain uses TRBV19 with TRBJ1-5; 12 bases are shared with TRBD1. The CDR3 is 17 residues long. The trim removed 9 bases at V and 3 bases at J, leaving 12 bases unmatched. The germline V gene encodes CDR1 LNHDA and CDR2 SQIVND (reference sequence). The DNA for the CDR3 is TGTGCCAGCCTAGACCGCGGGACAGGGGGCGACAATCAGCCCCAGCATTTT. Protein sequence: CASLDRGTGGDNQPQHF.

The chain has TRBV5-1 and TRBJ2-2; a possible D gene is TRBD2 (6 bases). The germline CDR1 and CDR2 sequences are SGHRS and YFSETQ. Trimming took off 0 bases at V and 6 bases at J, with 9 bases between the two ends. The CDR3 consists of 14 residues. CDR3 sequence: CASSLDGGAGELFF. In nucleotides, the CDR3 is TGCGCCAGCAGCTTGGATGGCGGGGCCGGGGAGCTGTTTTTT.

This clone is a singleton in its sample. V and J are TRBV27 and TRBJ1-1, with 8 bases fitting TRBD1. The V segment lost 0 bases and the J segment 10 bases; nucleotides outside the gene matches: 7. The CDR3 loop spans 14 amino acids. Looked up from germline, CDR1 is MNHEY and CDR2 is SMNVEV (reference sequence). This CDR3 reads CASSLSGQGARAFF. DNA of the CDR3: TGTGCCAGCAGTTTATCGGGCCAGGGGGCGAGAGCTTTCTTT.

The chain combines TRBV11-2 with TRBJ2-1; D is possibly TRBD2 (5 bases). The CDR3 is 14 amino acids. Trimming cost V 5 bases and J 5 bases, with 13 bases left between them. The germline V gene has CDR1 SGHAT and CDR2 FQNNGV. The CDR3 sequence is CASSPGISNNEQFF. The DNA for the CDR3 is TGTGCCAGCAGCCCCGGGATTTCAAACAATGAGCAGTTCTTC.

V gene TRBV19 combines with J gene TRBJ1-2; D is perhaps TRBD1 (6 bases). Germline CDR1 and CDR2: LNHDA and SQIVND (reference sequence). The CDR3 consists of 12 residues. Trimming pared 4 bases from V and 7 bases from J, leaving 10 bases between. CDR3 protein: CASSSRDIGYTF. The CDR3 DNA sequence: TGTGCCAGTAGTAGCCGGGACATTGGCTACACCTTC.

The chain couples TRBV15 to TRBJ2-1; 7 positions match TRBD2. CDR1 and CDR2 from the germline V gene are LNHNV and YYDKDF (reference sequence). The J segment lost 2 bases and the V segment lost 0 bases, leaving 7 bases of the junction unmatched. The CDR3 length is 17 residues. The CDR3 DNA follows: TGTGCCACCAGCAGAGATTTGCGGCTAGCGGCCTACAATGAGCAGTTCTTC. Translating it yields CATSRDLRLAAYNEQFF.

This clone came up once. The chain carries TRBV3-1 (or the pseudogene TRBV3-2) and TRBJ2-2; 13 bases map to TRBD2. Losses at the gene ends were 9 bases for V and 3 bases for J; bases not matched to a gene: 22. The germline gives CDR1 LGHDT, CDR2 YNNKEL (reference sequence). The CDR3 covers 21 residues. The CDR3 reads CASPPSGGGTSGKVDTGELFF. The CDR3 coding sequence is TGTGCCAGTCCTCCAAGCGGGGGTGGGACTAGCGGGAAGGTTGACACCGGGGAGCTGTTTTTT.

The count of this clone is one. The rearrangement joins TRBV2 to TRBJ2-1; 8 bases align to TRBD1. The CDR3 is 15 residues long. Germline loops: CDR1 SNHLY, CDR2 FYNNEI. V lost 6 bases, J lost 8 bases, and 12 bases stayed unmatched. The CDR3 DNA reads as TGTGCCAGCAGCGCTACTGGACAGGGTAGGGATGAGCAGTTCTTC. Its translation: CASSATGQGRDEQFF.

This clone occurred once. The gene calls are TRBV2 and TRBJ1-5; D ambiguous. There are 13 residues in the CDR3. The ends were cut back, 3 bases at V and 11 bases at J, with 14 bases in the middle. Germline CDR1 and CDR2: SNHLY and FYNNEI. The CDR3 is CASSEEREVAQHF. The CDR3 DNA reads as TGTGCCAGCAGTGAGGAAAGGGAGGTAGCCCAGCATTTT.

The rearrangement joins TRBV9 to TRBJ2-1; 12 bases are a match to TRBD2. The junction had 4 bases not matched to a gene; V was cut back by 3 bases and J by 3 bases. Germline lookup yields CDR1 SGDLS and CDR2 YYNGEE. This CDR3 has 16 residues. The CDR3 DNA sequence: TGTGCCAGCAGCGCTAGCGGGAGGGCGGACTACAATGAGCAGTTCTTC. Its translation: CASSASGRADYNEQFF. Full variable domain (remainder filled in from reference TRBV9 and TRBJ2-1): DSGVTQTPKHLITATGQRVTLRCSPRSGDLSVYWYQQSLDQGLQFLIQYYNGEERAKGNILERFSAQQFPDLHSELNLSSLELGDSALYFCASSASGRADYNEQFFGPGTRLTVL.

This sequence joins TRBV19 and TRBJ1-2; tentative D call: TRBD1 (5 bases). Trimming shortened V by 5 bases and J by 5 bases, and 15 bases separated the two germline ends. The CDR3 contains 14 residues. Germline CDR1 reads LNHDA; CDR2 reads SQIVND (reference sequence). CDR3 sequence reads: CASSSTAGLYGYTF. The CDR3 region has the DNA TGTGCCAGTAGTTCGACAGCCGGCCTTTATGGCTACACCTTC.

The J gene is TRBJ2-2, the V gene TRBV7-2; TRBD2 matches 10 bases. The CDR3 sequence is 15 residues long. Germline CDR1 reads SGHTA; CDR2 reads FQGNSA. V lost 4 bases, J lost 7 bases, and 6 bases stayed unmatched. This CDR3 reads CASSSLAGAVGELFF. In DNA, the CDR3 is TGTGCCAGCAGCTCCCTAGCGGGAGCTGTCGGGGAGCTGTTTTTT.

This rearrangement joins TRBV5-8 to TRBJ1-2; no clear D gene. The CDR3 is 15 amino acids. Germline CDR1 and CDR2: SGHTS and YDEGEE. V lost 0 bases to trimming and J lost 4 bases, with 13 bases between them. The CDR3 region has the DNA TGTGCCAGCAGCTTGGCCAGAGCGATAAGCTATGGCTACACCTTC. This codes for CASSLARAISYGYTF.

The CDR3 DNA sequence: TGTGCCAGCAGCCTTTCCGGGACAGGGACGGGACAGCCCCAGCATTTT. Its translation is CASSLSGTGTGQPQHF. The V call is TRBV3-1 (or the pseudogene TRBV3-2), the J call TRBJ1-5, with 9 bases aligning to TRBD1. CDR1 is LGHDT and CDR2 is YNNKEL in the germline V gene (reference sequence). The CDR3 sequence is 16 residues long. The J segment lost 7 bases and the V segment lost 4 bases, leaving 11 bases of the junction unmatched.

This sequence joins TRBV5-1 and TRBJ1-5; D not certain. In germline, CDR1 is SGHRS, CDR2 YFSETQ. This CDR3 has 15 amino acids. V was cut by 0 bases and J by 4 bases, with 11 bases left in between. This chain's CDR3 is CASSLVLGKNQPQHF. In DNA, the CDR3 is TGCGCCAGCAGCTTGGTTCTAGGTAAGAATCAGCCCCAGCATTTT.

About this clone: Distinct nucleotide sequences in the sample also encode this CDR3. The chain is built from TRBV5-4 and TRBJ2-5, with TRBD1 identical over 7 bases. Germline V lookup: CDR1 SGHNT, CDR2 YYREEE (reference sequence). This CDR3 has 14 residues. Trimming at V came to 2 bases and at J to 3 bases, leaving 4 bases not matched to a gene. The CDR3 bases are TGTGCCAGCAGCTTTCGAGGGACAGAAGAGACCCAGTACTTC. It codes for CASSFRGTEETQYF. The full variable domain, with the rest looked up from reference TRBV5-4 and TRBJ2-5, is ETGVTQSPTHLIKTRGQQVTLRCSSQSGHNTVSWYQQALGQGPQFIFQYYREEENGRGNFPPRFSGLQFPNYSSELNVNALELDDSALYLCASSFRGTEETQYFGPGTRLLVL.

The chain is built from TRBV5-1 and TRBJ1-3; TRBD1 agrees at 7 bases. J gave up 1 base and V 3 bases, and 1 base lay outside the gene matches. CDR1 SGHRS and CDR2 YFSETQ come from the germline V gene. The CDR3 has 14 amino acids. DNA of the CDR3: TGCGCCAGCAGCTCGACAGGGTCTGGAAACACCATATATTTT. It specifies CASSSTGSGNTIYF.

The V and J genes are TRBV30 and TRBJ2-7; weak D call: TRBD1 (5 bases). Between the trimmed V and J ends, which lost 2 bases and 2 bases, there was a span of 7 bases. The CDR3 has 12 amino acids. Germline V gene lookup returns CDR1 GTSNPN and CDR2 SVGIG (reference sequence). This chain's CDR3 is CAWSTGTYEQYF. CDR3 DNA: TGTGCCTGGAGTACAGGAACCTACGAGCAGTACTTC.

V gene TRBV11-1 combines with J gene TRBJ2-7; TRBD2 is a possible D gene (5 bases). The CDR3 spans 13 residues. Between the trimmed V and J ends, which lost 5 bases and 1 base, there was a span of 9 bases. Germline loops: CDR1 SGHAT, CDR2 FQDESV (reference sequence). CDR3 DNA sequence: TGTGCCAGCAGCCTAGGCGGGTCCTACGAGCAGTACTTC. It is translated as CASSLGGSYEQYF.